This T cell receptor (beta chain) originates from a study of cytomegalovirus exposure and HLA in healthy donors. Study-wide findings and caveats: A later analysis found TCR association rates differed by HLA locus, highest for DRB1 and lowest for HLA-C. Looking again later, the authors saw that most CMV-associated TCR beta chains seemed HLA-restricted.

This clone turned up a few times. Its specificity is unknown. The CDR3 is made up of 12 amino acids. CDR1 and CDR2 (germline): SQVTM, ANQGSEA. The ends were cut back, 4 bases at V and 4 bases at J, with 10 bases in the middle. The primer mix had 60 Vbeta and 13 Jbeta primers. Assay: immunoSEQ multiplex PCR; the TCRdb copy retains only in-frame clones and omits some. The sample carries about 150,000 clones, more than 55% recorded once. The TCR sequence derives from a woman aged 55-70 years in good health and CMV-seronegative. Material for sequencing was PBMCs. The chain employs TRBV29-1 and TRBJ1-1; weak D call: TRBD1 (6 bases). CDR3 sequence (DNA): TGCAGCGTTGTTACAGGGAGCACTGAAGCTTTCTTT. This translates into CSVVTGSTEAFF.